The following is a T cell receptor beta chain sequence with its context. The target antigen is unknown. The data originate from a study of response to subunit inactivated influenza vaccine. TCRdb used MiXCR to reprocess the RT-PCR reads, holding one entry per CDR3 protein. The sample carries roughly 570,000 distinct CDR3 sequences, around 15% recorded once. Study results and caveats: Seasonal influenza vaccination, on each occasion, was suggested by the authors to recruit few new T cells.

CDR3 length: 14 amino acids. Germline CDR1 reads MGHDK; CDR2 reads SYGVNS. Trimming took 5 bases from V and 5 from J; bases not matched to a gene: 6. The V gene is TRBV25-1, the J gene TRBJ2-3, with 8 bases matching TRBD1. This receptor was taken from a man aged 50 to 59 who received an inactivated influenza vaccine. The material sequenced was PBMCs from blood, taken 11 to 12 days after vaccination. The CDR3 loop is CASSLQGDRDTQYF. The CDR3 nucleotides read TGTGCCAGCAGTTTACAGGGGGACAGAGATACGCAGTATTTT.